The clone carrying this T cell receptor beta chain was seen many times. A single record per CDR3 protein comes from TCRdb applying MiXCR to the RT-PCR reads. The sample shows 400,000 to 650,000 distinct CDR3 sequences, roughly 7.6% of them seen only once. The data derive from a study of response to subunit inactivated influenza vaccine. V trimming: 2 bases; J trimming: 0 bases; junction bases outside the gene matches: 13. The CDR3 spans 19 residues. Looked up from germline, CDR1 is MNHEY and CDR2 is SVGAGI. The sequenced sample was PBMCs from blood, obtained 23 to 25 months after vaccination. The chain has TRBV6-5 and TRBJ2-3; 8 bases are a match to TRBD2. This clonotype was sampled from a man aged 50-75 years who received an inactivated influenza vaccine. CDR3 in DNA: TGTGCCAGCAGTTACCCCCGGCAGCGGGGGAGCCCTAGCACAGATACGCAGTATTTT. Amino acid sequence: CASSYPRQRGSPSTDTQYF.